What follows are 14 T cell receptor beta chains derived from one specimen sequenced in a study of blood T cell repertoires in COVID-19. TCRdb's copy holds only in-frame clones and misses some; the assay was immunoSEQ multiplex PCR. The repertoire includes over 200,000 clones, 86% of them detected once, and roughly 2.3% sits in the top ten. The source material was peripheral blood. These receptor sequences come from a man aged 30 to 45 who had recovered from COVID-19.

V usage is TRBV29-1 and J usage is TRBJ2-2; no reliable D call. CDR1 and CDR2 from the germline V gene are SQVTM and ANQGSEA. V shed 7 bases and J shed 2 bases, with 14 bases lying between them. The CDR3 contains 14 residues. The CDR3 loop is CSATVNGNTGELFF. The CDR3 DNA reads as TGCAGCGCCACGGTAAACGGTAACACCGGGGAGCTGTTTTTT.

The V and J genes are TRBV6-5 and TRBJ1-1, with D possibly matching TRBD1 (5 bases). V gave up 8 bases and J gave up 0 bases, with 7 bases separating them. The CDR3 runs to 12 residues. Germline CDR1 and CDR2: MNHEY and SVGAGI. The CDR3 sequence: CASGAVNTEAFF. CDR3 nucleotide sequence: TGTGCCAGCGGGGCGGTGAACACTGAAGCTTTCTTT.

In this sample, this clone turned up once. The rearrangement joins TRBV25-1 to TRBJ2-6; D gene unclear. Germline values: CDR1 MGHDK, CDR2 SYGVNS. The CDR3 spans 13 residues. The ends were cut back, 10 bases at V and 0 bases at J, with 7 bases in the middle. The CDR3 coding sequence is TGTGCCACCGTCTCCTCTGGGGCCAACGTCCTGACTTTC. Translating it yields CATVSSGANVLTF. Complete variable domain (other parts from reference TRBV25-1 and TRBJ2-6): EADIYQTPRYLVIGTGKKITLECSQTMGHDKMYWYQQDPGMELHLIHYSYGVNSTEKGDLSSESTVSRIRTEHFPLTLESARPSHTSQYLCATVSSGANVLTFGAGSRLTVL.

V and J are TRBV5-1 and TRBJ2-5; TRBD2 matches 11 bases. The trim removed 2 bases at V and 0 bases at J, leaving 3 bases unmatched. CDR3 length equals 16 residues. The V gene's germline CDR1 is SGHRS and CDR2 YFSETQ. Here the CDR3 DNA reads TGCGCCAGCAGCTTCCCTAGCGGGGGGAACCAAGAGACCCAGTACTTC. It is translated as CASSFPSGGNQETQYF.

The chain combines TRBV2 with TRBJ1-1; 10 nucleotides align to TRBD1. V shed 4 bases, J shed 5 bases, and the junction held 4 bases outside the gene matches. Per the germline V gene, CDR1 is SNHLY and CDR2 is FYNNEI. CDR3 length: 14 residues. The CDR3 DNA is TGTGCCAGCAGTGGGCGACAGGGGGCGACTGAAGCTTTCTTT. The encoded protein is CASSGRQGATEAFF.

The chain employs TRBV5-1 and TRBJ2-3; 9 bases are a match to TRBD2. Germline V gene sequence: CDR1 SGHRS, CDR2 YFSETQ. The CDR3 consists of 16 residues. V gave up 0 bases and J gave up 1 base; unmatched junction bases: 3. CDR3 sequence reads: CASSLDTSGRTDTQYF. CDR3 coding DNA: TGCGCCAGCAGCTTGGATACTAGCGGGCGCACAGATACGCAGTATTTT.

CDR3 sequence (DNA): TGCGCCAGCGGGGGGGCCCTGGGCACTGAAGCTTTCTTT. It is translated as CASGGALGTEAFF. V and J are TRBV4-1 and TRBJ1-1, with D tentatively TRBD1 (6 bases). CDR1 is MGHRA and CDR2 is YSYEKL in the germline V gene. This CDR3 region has 13 residues. V gave up 8 bases and J gave up 4 bases, with 14 bases separating them.

In DNA form, the CDR3 reads TGTGCCAGCAGTTACCATACAGGGCTGCATAATTCACCCCTCCACTTT. This encodes CASSYHTGLHNSPLHF. The chain couples TRBV6-5 to TRBJ1-6, with TRBD1 as a possible D gene (6 bases). Looked up from germline, CDR1 is MNHEY and CDR2 is SVGAGI. The CDR3 consists of 16 residues. V lost 2 bases and J 5 bases, leaving 13 bases between the germline ends.

J is TRBJ2-7 and V is TRBV6-6; 9 positions agree with TRBD2. V lost 7 bases and J lost 7; bases outside the gene matches: 8. The V gene's germline CDR1 is MNHNY and CDR2 SVGAGI (reference sequence). This CDR3 region has 13 residues. In DNA form, the CDR3 reads TGTGCCAGCACCCTAGCGGGGTCTTGGGAGCAGTACTTC. Protein: CASTLAGSWEQYF.

The chain is built from TRBV27 and TRBJ1-6, with 8 bases fitting TRBD1. CDR1 and CDR2 from the germline V gene are MNHEY and SMNVEV (reference sequence). The ends lost 2 bases at V and 7 bases at J; junction bases unmatched: 4. The CDR3 extends over 15 amino acids. The CDR3 spells CASSLQGALNSPLHF. CDR3 nucleotides: TGTGCCAGCAGTTTACAGGGGGCCTTAAATTCACCCCTCCACTTT.

This clone appeared a single time. The chain links TRBV19 to TRBJ1-2, with D maybe TRBD1 (5 bases). The germline V gene has CDR1 LNHDA and CDR2 SQIVND (reference sequence). CDR3 length equals 13 residues. Trimming cost V 4 bases and J 1 base, with 7 bases left between them. The CDR3 coding sequence is TGTGCCAGTAGTACAGGGTTTAACTATGGCTACACCTTC. The encoded protein is CASSTGFNYGYTF.

This chain connects TRBV9 to TRBJ1-6, with D possibly matching TRBD1 (5 bases). V was trimmed by 4 bases and J by 9 bases, leaving 14 bases between them. CDR1 and CDR2 from the germline V gene are SGDLS and YYNGEE. The CDR3 has 14 amino acids. CDR3 sequence (DNA): TGTGCCAGCAGCCGTCCGGGGGAGCTTTCACCCCTCCACTTT. Amino acids: CASSRPGELSPLHF. Full variable domain (missing parts from reference TRBV9 and TRBJ1-6): DSGVTQTPKHLITATGQRVTLRCSPRSGDLSVYWYQQSLDQGLQFLIQYYNGEERAKGNILERFSAQQFPDLHSELNLSSLELGDSALYFCASSRPGELSPLHFGNGTRLTVT.

This clone was counted once. The V gene is TRBV5-1, the J gene TRBJ2-7; possibly TRBD1 for D (6 bases). Per germline, CDR1 SGHRS and CDR2 YFSETQ. V lost 6 bases to trimming and J lost 3 bases, with 13 bases between them. The CDR3 contains 13 residues. The CDR3, as DNA: TGCGCCAGCACCCGGGACACCAACTACGAGCAGTACTTC. This translates into CASTRDTNYEQYF.

The V and J genes are TRBV5-1 and TRBJ1-1; 10 nucleotides agree with TRBD1. V lost 4 bases, J lost 4 bases, and 7 bases stayed unmatched. CDR1 is SGHRS, CDR2 YFSETQ, per germline. CDR3 size: 15 residues. The CDR3 nucleotides are TGCGCCAGCAGCCGGGACAGGGGTGGGGGCACTGAAGCTTTCTTT. It codes for CASSRDRGGGTEAFF.